The next 29 T cell receptor beta chains were all read from a single sample in a study of T-cell memory formation after mild COVID-19. TCRdb re-called the 5' RACE reads through MiXCR, storing one row per CDR3 protein. The table shows approximately 490,000 distinct CDR3 sequences, with over 20% occurring only once. Sequenced sample: PBMCs or a T cell subset sorted from them (not recorded which). These receptors were collected from an adult woman who had mild COVID-19 (a few samples of this study predate the infection). Cell type and time point are not known.

The genes are TRBV20-1 and TRBJ2-5; TRBD1 agrees at 8 bases. In germline, CDR1 is DFQATT, CDR2 SNEGSKA (reference sequence). The V gene end was trimmed by 8 bases and the J gene end by 7 bases; junction bases not matched to a gene: 15. The CDR3 contains 14 residues. The chain's CDR3 is CSTPGQGAWGTQYF. The CDR3 nucleotides read TGCAGTACCCCGGGGCAGGGGGCTTGGGGGACCCAGTACTTC.

This clonotype was observed a single time. The V and J genes are TRBV27 and TRBJ1-1; D perhaps matches TRBD1 (5 bases). V gave up 3 bases and J gave up 4 bases, with 12 bases separating them. Germline V gene lookup returns CDR1 MNHEY and CDR2 SMNVEV (reference sequence). The CDR3 spans 14 residues. The CDR3 protein is CASSFGTVITEAFF. CDR3 nucleotide sequence: TGTGCCAGCAGTTTTGGGACGGTGATCACTGAAGCTTTCTTT.

This clonotype was seen more than once but under ten times. V is TRBV4-1 and J is TRBJ2-3; D not certain. CDR1 is MGHRA and CDR2 is YSYEKL in the germline V gene. The germline V and J ends were trimmed by 2 bases and 3 bases, with 9 bases remaining between them. The CDR3 spans 14 residues. CDR3 region: CASSQHKATDTQYF. In nucleotides, the CDR3 is TGCGCCAGCAGCCAACACAAAGCAACAGATACGCAGTATTTT.

V usage is TRBV6-5 and J usage is TRBJ1-2; D is ambiguous. V was clipped by 0 bases and J by 1 base, with 12 bases between them. Germline V CDR1 and CDR2: MNHEY, SVGAGI. The CDR3 consists of 16 residues. The CDR3 loop reads CASSYSITGLNYGYTF. The CDR3 DNA reads as TGTGCCAGCAGTTACTCGATTACTGGACTTAACTATGGCTACACCTTC.

This sequence joins TRBV20-1 and TRBJ2-1; 7 bases are shared with TRBD2. The CDR3 consists of 16 residues. V lost 4 bases and J lost 1; bases outside the gene matches: 10. Per the germline V gene, CDR1 is DFQATT and CDR2 is SNEGSKA (reference sequence). The CDR3 DNA follows: TGCAGTGCTAAGACTAGGGAGGGGAGTTCCTACAATGAGCAGTTCTTC. Translating it yields CSAKTREGSSYNEQFF.

The rearrangement joins TRBV7-6 to TRBJ2-7; 9 positions match TRBD2. CDR3 length: 16 amino acids. Trimming took 5 bases from V and 5 from J; bases not matched to a gene: 13. Germline V gene lookup returns CDR1 SGHVS and CDR2 FNYEAQ. CDR3 sequence reads: CASSPGVIAGEHEQYF. In DNA, the CDR3 is TGTGCCAGCAGCCCGGGCGTGATAGCGGGGGAGCACGAGCAGTACTTC.

This clonotype showed up just a few times. The chain carries TRBV7-2 and TRBJ2-7; 7 bases are shared with TRBD1. CDR3 length: 15 amino acids. V shed 4 bases and J 2 bases; nucleotides not matched to a gene: 8. CDR1 is SGHTA and CDR2 is FQGNSA in the germline V gene. In DNA form, the CDR3 reads TGTGCCAGCAGCTACACCGGGACAGTCCCCTACGAGCAGTACTTC. It codes for CASSYTGTVPYEQYF.

The chain links TRBV15 to TRBJ2-3; 10 nucleotides match TRBD1. Looked up from germline, CDR1 is LNHNV and CDR2 is YYDKDF (reference sequence). V trimming: 8 bases; J trimming: 5 bases; junction bases outside the gene matches: 7. The CDR3 spans 14 residues. The CDR3 region is CATGGTGAGDTQYF. The CDR3 bases are TGTGCCACCGGGGGGACAGGGGCTGGAGATACGCAGTATTTT.

This clonotype occurred a few times. V and J are TRBV12-3 or TRBV12-4 and TRBJ2-7, with D possibly being TRBD1 or TRBD2 (5 bases each). Trimming left V 4 bases short and J 2 bases short, with 12 bases between. The CDR3 runs 14 residues. The CDR3 loop is CASSYGAGAYEQYF. As DNA, the CDR3 is TGTGCCAGCAGTTATGGGGCGGGTGCCTACGAGCAGTACTTC.

This rearrangement joins TRBV6-1 to TRBJ1-5, with D unresolved. The CDR3 runs 11 residues. The V gene lost 0 bases and the J gene lost 6 bases, with 0 bases spanning the gap. Per the germline V gene, CDR1 is MNHNS and CDR2 is SASEGT. CDR3 sequence: CASSEAQPQHF. The CDR3 region has the DNA TGTGCCAGCAGTGAAGCTCAGCCCCAGCATTTT.

A few counts support this clonotype. This rearrangement joins TRBV20-1 to TRBJ2-7; perhaps TRBD2 as D (6 bases). V lost 3 bases and J 2 bases, leaving 17 bases between the germline ends. CDR1 DFQATT and CDR2 SNEGSKA come from the germline V gene (reference sequence). The CDR3 runs 15 residues. The CDR3 loop reads CSASNLGGVPYEQYF. The CDR3 DNA reads as TGCAGTGCTAGTAACCTGGGAGGCGTTCCCTACGAGCAGTACTTC.

The chain employs TRBV27 and TRBJ2-7; a weak D match, TRBD1 (5 bases). This CDR3 region has 14 residues. Trimming took off 3 bases at V and 3 bases at J, with 12 bases between the two ends. Germline V CDR1 and CDR2: MNHEY, SMNVEV (reference sequence). In DNA form, the CDR3 reads TGTGCCAGCAGTTTTCCAGGGAAGATCTACGAGCAGTACTTC. Amino acids: CASSFPGKIYEQYF.

The genes are TRBV12-3 or TRBV12-4 and TRBJ1-1, with 9 bases matching TRBD1. V lost 6 bases and J lost 1; bases outside the gene matches: 12. This CDR3 comprises 17 residues. The CDR3 DNA follows: TGTGCCAGCAGGCCACAGGGGGCTCTTATACAGAACACTGAAGCTTTCTTT. Protein product: CASRPQGALIQNTEAFF.

There are a few counts of this clonotype. This chain connects TRBV20-1 to TRBJ1-4; D may be TRBD1 (6 bases). The CDR3 covers 15 residues. V shed 2 bases and J shed 3 bases, with 13 bases lying between them. Germline lookup yields CDR1 DFQATT and CDR2 SNEGSKA (reference sequence). CDR3 bases: TGCAGTGCTAGAAACCTAGGGGGATCTAATGAAAAACTGTTTTTT. Translated, it gives CSARNLGGSNEKLFF.

This clonotype was detected a few times. The CDR3 here is CASSTSGTTTGELFF. The CDR3 nucleotides read TGTGCCAGTTCGACTAGCGGAACTACCACCGGGGAGCTGTTTTTT. The chain links TRBV19 to TRBJ2-2, with 9 bases identical to TRBD2. Germline loops: CDR1 LNHDA, CDR2 SQIVND (reference sequence). The CDR3 consists of 15 residues. Unmatched junction bases numbered 8, after V lost 8 bases and J lost 4 bases.

This clonotype was seen a few times. The rearrangement uses TRBV5-1 and TRBJ1-1; no clear D gene. There are 17 residues in the CDR3. Germline loops: CDR1 SGHRS, CDR2 YFSETQ. Trimming removed 0 bases from V and 0 bases from J, with 15 bases in between. CDR3 sequence reads: CASSLVRMNSMNTEAFF. In DNA form, the CDR3 reads TGCGCCAGCAGCTTGGTGCGGATGAATAGTATGAACACTGAAGCTTTCTTT.

The J gene is TRBJ2-3, the V gene TRBV2; 9 nucleotides agree with TRBD1. The V segment lost 1 base and the J segment 4 bases; nucleotides outside the gene matches: 3. Germline V gene lookup returns CDR1 SNHLY and CDR2 FYNNEI. This CDR3 contains 15 residues. The CDR3 is CASSEERQGADTQYF. The CDR3 nucleotides read TGTGCCAGCAGTGAAGAGAGACAGGGGGCAGATACGCAGTATTTT.

The V call is TRBV6-2 or TRBV6-3, the J call TRBJ1-5; 8 nucleotides align to TRBD1. The CDR3 runs to 16 residues. The V segment lost 5 bases and the J segment 2 bases; nucleotides outside the gene matches: 8. Germline V gene sequence: CDR1 MNHEY, CDR2 SVGEGT. CDR3 DNA: TGTGCCAGCAGTGCCTCAGGGGGCGCGGGCAATCAGCCCCAGCATTTT. Its translation: CASSASGGAGNQPQHF.

The rearrangement joins TRBV15 to TRBJ1-2; no reliable D call. The CDR3 covers 14 residues. The germline CDR1 and CDR2 sequences are LNHNV and YYDKDF (reference sequence). V lost 5 bases and J lost 7, with 17 bases in between. The CDR3 region is CATSAPKGVGGYTF. Written as DNA, the CDR3 is TGTGCCACCAGCGCCCCCAAGGGCGTGGGTGGCTACACCTTC.

This clonotype was observed a handful of times. V gene TRBV9 combines with J gene TRBJ2-3; 9 nucleotides agree with TRBD2. J gave up 3 bases and V 0 bases, and 8 bases lay outside the gene matches. This CDR3 is 17 amino acids long. Germline V CDR1 and CDR2: SGDLS, YYNGEE. DNA of the CDR3: TGTGCCAGCAGCGTAGACGCAGCGGGAGGAGGTACAGATACGCAGTATTTT. It encodes CASSVDAAGGGTDTQYF.

The chain is built from TRBV27 and TRBJ2-5; D is possibly TRBD1 (6 bases). Germline values: CDR1 MNHEY, CDR2 SMNVEV (reference sequence). V was trimmed by 4 bases and J by 4 bases, leaving 13 bases between them. This CDR3 is built from 14 residues. The CDR3 nucleotides are TGTGCCAGCAGTTCGACGGGACAAACAGAGACCCAGTACTTC. Translated, it gives CASSSTGQTETQYF.

In this sample, this clonotype turned up a few times. This sequence joins TRBV30 and TRBJ1-1; possibly TRBD1 for D (6 bases). Per germline, CDR1 GTSNPN and CDR2 SVGIG (reference sequence). CDR3 length: 13 residues. V was shortened by 4 bases and J by 2 bases, with 11 bases between the two germline ends. CDR3 sequence reads: CAWTRQENTEAFF. The CDR3 DNA reads as TGTGCCTGGACTCGACAGGAAAACACTGAAGCTTTCTTT.

This clonotype was seen a handful of times. The chain carries TRBV12-3 or TRBV12-4 and TRBJ1-5, with 10 nucleotides matching TRBD1. V gave up 4 bases and J gave up 6 bases; unmatched junction bases: 3. This CDR3 spans 14 amino acids. CDR3 sequence (DNA): TGTGCCAGCAGTTCCGGGACAGGGGTTCAGCCCCAGCATTTT. As protein: CASSSGTGVQPQHF.

The CDR3 sequence: CASSLSRVALNEQFF. CDR3 sequence (DNA): TGTGCCAGCAGTTTATCGAGGGTAGCCCTCAATGAGCAGTTCTTC. This chain connects TRBV27 to TRBJ2-1; D is perhaps TRBD2 (5 bases). CDR1 is MNHEY, CDR2 SMNVEV, per germline (reference sequence). The CDR3 sequence is 15 residues long. Trimming took off 0 bases at V and 6 bases at J, with 12 bases between the two ends.

This clonotype was seen more than once but under ten times. The CDR3 here is CASSLLVSEQFF. In nucleotides, the CDR3 is TGTGCCAGCAGTCTTCTAGTGAGTGAGCAGTTCTTC. The chain recombines TRBV2 with TRBJ2-1; the D is unclear. This CDR3 spans 12 amino acids. Trimming cost V 5 bases and J 9 bases, with 11 bases left between them. The V gene's germline CDR1 is SNHLY and CDR2 FYNNEI.

The chain joins TRBV6-6 to TRBJ2-1; 7 positions match TRBD1. CDR1 and CDR2 (germline): MNHNY, SVGAGI (reference sequence). The trim removed 10 bases at V and 5 bases at J, leaving 17 bases unmatched. This CDR3 has 16 residues. DNA for the CDR3: TGTGCCACTCCGACGCTCTGGGACAGCCTACACAATGAGCAGTTCTTC. Its translation is CATPTLWDSLHNEQFF.

The rearrangement joins TRBV30 to TRBJ2-7; the D is unclear. CDR1 and CDR2 (germline): GTSNPN, SVGIG (reference sequence). The CDR3 covers 14 residues. The germline V and J ends were trimmed by 2 bases and 5 bases, with 16 bases remaining between them. The CDR3 bases are TGTGCCTGGAGTCCGCCTCGACCCTCGGACGAGCAGTACTTC. Its translation: CAWSPPRPSDEQYF.

This clonotype was found a few times. The V call is TRBV11-2, the J call TRBJ2-6, with D hard to call. Looked up from germline, CDR1 is SGHAT and CDR2 is FQNNGV. This CDR3 has 15 amino acids. The V end lost 3 bases, the J end lost 1 base, and 7 bases lay between the germline ends. CDR3 in amino acids: CASSFHQSGANVLTF. The CDR3 nucleotides are TGTGCCAGCAGCTTCCACCAATCTGGGGCCAACGTCCTGACTTTC. The full variable domain, with the rest looked up from reference TRBV11-2 and TRBJ2-6, is EAGVAQSPRYKIIEKRQSVAFWCNPISGHATLYWYQQILGQGPKLLIQFQNNGVVDDSQLPKDRFSAERLKGVDSTLKIQPAKLEDSAVYLCASSFHQSGANVLTFGAGSRLTVL.

This clonotype came up a few times. The chain carries TRBV24-1 and TRBJ1-1; no firm D call. V lost 1 base and J lost 2, with 13 bases in between. The CDR3 covers 16 residues. Germline V gene sequence: CDR1 KGHDR, CDR2 SFDVKD. The CDR3 region has the DNA TGTGCCACCAGTGATTTCGGGGAACACCCCAACACTGAAGCTTTCTTT. Amino acids: CATSDFGEHPNTEAFF.